This TCR beta chain emerged from a study of cytomegalovirus exposure and HLA in healthy donors. Study results and limitations: A later analysis linked about 17,000 TCR beta sequences to HLA alleles at 0.05 false discovery rate.

The CDR3 extends over 14 amino acids. The V gene end was trimmed by 4 bases and the J gene end by 3 bases; junction bases not matched to a gene: 3. Germline CDR1 reads LNHNV; CDR2 reads YYDKDF (reference sequence). Both 60 Vbeta primers and 13 Jbeta primers went into the PCR. Here immunoSEQ multiplex PCR was the method, and the copy in TCRdb shows in-frame clones only, minus some. The table includes about 120,000 clones, around 75% detected once. Concerning this clone: Antigen specificity is unknown.

The clonotype comes from a man aged 25-40 years in good health and CMV-seronegative. The rearrangement links TRBV15 to TRBJ2-5, with 9 bases matching TRBD1. The sample comprised PBMCs. CDR3 region: CATSTGQGEETQYF. CDR3 coding DNA: TGTGCCACCAGCACGGGACAGGGAGAAGAGACCCAGTACTTC.